Presented here are 17 T cell receptor beta chains from one specimen sequenced in a study of cytotoxic CD8 clonotypes in ibrutinib-treated CLL (dated by TCRdb to the early 2020s). Sample time point, as interpreted from the label and publication: 12 months on ibrutinib. Library preparation used the immunoSEQ multiplex PCR assay. The immuneACCESS repertoire file appears here via TCRdb, limited to in-frame rearrangements. These files lack a portion of the clones; in checked studies, under half of the deficit traces to unresolved V genes, and the cause of the others is not known. Counted in this sample were 200,000 or so clones; 75% to 80% of them appeared once. Together, the top ten hold roughly an eighth of the sample. Sequences were derived from PBMCs, sampled after 12 months of ibrutinib treatment. The receptors derive from a human donor with chronic lymphocytic leukemia.

The chain carries TRBV11-2 and TRBJ2-7; no clear D. This CDR3 is 14 amino acids long. Germline CDR1 reads SGHAT; CDR2 reads FQNNGV. The germline V and J ends were trimmed by 2 bases and 4 bases, with 12 bases remaining between them. Here the CDR3 DNA reads TGTGCCAGCAGCTTACAGGTGGGCGAATACGAGCAGTACTTC. Translation: CASSLQVGEYEQYF.

This clone is a singleton in its sample. V is TRBV7-9 and J is TRBJ2-3, with 13 bases fitting TRBD2. V shed 4 bases, J shed 6 bases, and the junction held 13 bases outside the gene matches. CDR1 is SEHNR and CDR2 is FQNEAQ in the germline V gene (reference sequence). CDR3 length equals 18 residues. The CDR3 protein is CASSWPTTSGRAFDTQYF. The DNA of the CDR3 is TGTGCCAGCAGCTGGCCCACAACTAGCGGGAGGGCCTTCGATACGCAGTATTTT.

The chain recombines TRBV6-5 with TRBJ2-7; 7 bases match TRBD1. Germline loops: CDR1 MNHEY, CDR2 SVGAGI. The CDR3 is made up of 13 amino acids. V shed 3 bases and J 6 bases; nucleotides not matched to a gene: 5. The CDR3 DNA follows: TGTGCCAGCAGTTATCGGGACAGCGGCGAGCAGTACTTC. Encoded protein: CASSYRDSGEQYF.

The rearrangement uses TRBV10-2 and TRBJ1-4, with a tentative D call TRBD1 (6 bases). The CDR3 is 16 amino acids. Germline V lookup: CDR1 WSHSY, CDR2 SAAADI. V gave up 4 bases and J gave up 2 bases, with 14 bases separating them. CDR3 DNA: TGCGCCAGCAGTGGATTGAGGGACACTACTAATGAAAAACTGTTTTTT. It yields the protein CASSGLRDTTNEKLFF.

V usage is TRBV30 and J usage is TRBJ1-2; D perhaps matches TRBD1 (6 bases). This CDR3 is 11 amino acids long. The germline V gene encodes CDR1 GTSNPN and CDR2 SVGIG (reference sequence). V was clipped by 5 bases and J by 4 bases, with 8 bases between them. Here the CDR3 DNA reads TGTGCCTGGGGGGGGGCCTATGGCTACACCTTC. The encoded protein is CAWGGAYGYTF.

The rearrangement joins TRBV19 to TRBJ2-7; 7 bases match TRBD2. The germline CDR1 and CDR2 sequences are LNHDA and SQIVND (reference sequence). CDR3 size: 14 residues. V was pared by 7 bases and J by 6 bases, with 12 bases of the junction left unmatched. As DNA, the CDR3 is TGTGCCAGTACCCCGGCAGCGGGGACTGGCGAGCAGTACTTC. Translation: CASTPAAGTGEQYF.

The V and J genes are TRBV6-6 and TRBJ1-1, with TRBD1 identical over 10 bases. This CDR3 has 15 residues. The trim removed 6 bases at V and 2 bases at J, leaving 6 bases unmatched. Germline V gene sequence: CDR1 MNHNY, CDR2 SVGAGI (reference sequence). The CDR3 DNA is TGTGCCAGCAGGACGGGACAGGGGATCAACACTGAAGCTTTCTTT. Protein sequence: CASRTGQGINTEAFF.

The V and J genes are TRBV9 and TRBJ2-2; possible D gene TRBD1, 5 bases. Per germline, CDR1 SGDLS and CDR2 YYNGEE. The CDR3 is 13 amino acids. The V end lost 0 bases, the J end lost 6 bases, and 6 bases lay between the germline ends. CDR3 sequence (DNA): TGTGCCAGCAGCGTAGTAGGGGCCGGGGAGCTGTTTTTT. This codes for CASSVVGAGELFF.

This chain connects TRBV16 to TRBJ1-5; tentatively, D is TRBD1 (6 bases). V was pared by 8 bases and J by 5 bases, with 13 bases between. The CDR3 spans 13 residues. Germline V gives CDR1 KGHSY, CDR2 FQNENV. DNA of the CDR3: TGTGCCAGCCTTCTAGCAGGGGATCAGCCCCAGCATTTT. Translating it yields CASLLAGDQPQHF.

V is TRBV5-6 and J is TRBJ2-7, with 7 positions matching TRBD2. This CDR3 has 16 amino acids. Germline V lookup: CDR1 SGHDT, CDR2 YYEEEE. Losses at the gene ends were 7 bases for V and 2 bases for J; bases not matched to a gene: 15. The CDR3: CASPPGGGSPPYEQYF. CDR3 nucleotide sequence: TGTGCCAGCCCCCCTGGTGGCGGGAGTCCCCCCTACGAGCAGTACTTC.

The chain joins TRBV6-1 to TRBJ2-1; 8 nucleotides line up with TRBD2. The length of the CDR3 is 12 residues. Per germline, CDR1 MNHNS and CDR2 SASEGT. The trim removed 6 bases at V and 12 bases at J, leaving 7 bases unmatched. The CDR3 DNA is TGTGCCAGCAGCCCCCGGGAGGGCACGCAGTTCTTC. Protein product: CASSPREGTQFF.

This rearrangement joins TRBV6-5 to TRBJ2-1, with a possible D match to TRBD2 (6 bases). CDR1 and CDR2 from the germline V gene are MNHEY and SVGAGI. Trimming took off 3 bases at V and 1 base at J, with 13 bases between the two ends. The CDR3 contains 16 residues. This chain's CDR3 is CASSYSRLVSYNEQFF. The CDR3 nucleotides are TGTGCCAGCAGTTATTCCCGACTAGTGTCCTACAATGAGCAGTTCTTC.

V and J are TRBV5-1 and TRBJ2-2; TRBD2 matches at 13 bases. The CDR3 totals 17 residues. CDR1 is SGHRS, CDR2 YFSETQ, per germline. J was trimmed by 2 bases and V by 4 bases; bases with no gene match: 5. As DNA, the CDR3 is TGCGCCAGCAGCATCACTAGCGGGAGGGCCAACACCGGGGAGCTGTTTTTT. This sequence encodes CASSITSGRANTGELFF. The whole variable domain, filled in from reference TRBV5-1 and TRBJ2-2, reads KAGVTQTPRYLIKTRGQQVTLSCSPISGHRSVSWYQQTPGQGLQFLFEYFSETQRNKGNFPGRFSGRQFSNSRSEMNVSTLELGDSALYLCASSITSGRANTGELFFGEGSRLTVL.

This chain links TRBV6-1 with TRBJ2-2; D is unclear. Trimming stripped 1 base from V and 3 bases from J, with 6 bases between. The CDR3 consists of 14 residues. CDR1 and CDR2 from the germline V gene are MNHNS and SASEGT. The CDR3 DNA follows: TGTGCCAGCAGTGAAGGATTGGACACCGGGGAGCTGTTTTTT. Protein sequence: CASSEGLDTGELFF.

This rearrangement joins TRBV9 to TRBJ1-2; D is unresolved. The V end lost 3 bases, the J end lost 7 bases, and 7 bases lay between the germline ends. The CDR3 contains 11 residues. Germline V gene data show CDR1 as SGDLS and CDR2 as YYNGEE. CDR3 protein: CASSEGLGYTF. The CDR3 DNA is TGTGCCAGCAGCGAAGGGCTTGGCTACACCTTC.

This chain links TRBV7-3 with TRBJ2-2; 10 positions match TRBD2. CDR3 length: 14 amino acids. Looked up from germline, CDR1 is SGHTA and CDR2 is FQGTGA. V lost 2 bases and J lost 7; bases outside the gene matches: 1. The CDR3 DNA follows: TGTGCCAGCAGCTTACGGACTAGCGGCGGGGAGCTGTTTTTT. Translation gives CASSLRTSGGELFF. Supplemented by reference TRBV7-3 and TRBJ2-2, the full variable domain reads GAGVSQTPSNKVTEKGKYVELRCDPISGHTALYWYRQSLGQGPEFLIYFQGTGAADDSGLPNDRFFAVRPEGSVSTLKIQRTERGDSAVYLCASSLRTSGGELFFGEGSRLTVL.

The genes are TRBV5-8 and TRBJ1-4; TRBD1 agrees at 9 bases. V was pared by 4 bases and J by 1 base, with 11 bases of the junction left unmatched. CDR3 length equals 18 residues. Per the germline V gene, CDR1 is SGHTS and CDR2 is YDEGEE. CDR3 in amino acids: CASSPGTGRVGTNEKLFF. The CDR3 DNA reads as TGTGCCAGCAGCCCTGGGACAGGGCGGGTTGGAACTAATGAAAAACTGTTTTTT.